This entry describes one T cell receptor (beta chain). In its sample, this clonotype was seen once. The antigen it binds to is not known. Being one base from a much bigger clone, this may be a read error. The sample originates from a study of tumor-infiltrating lymphocytes in primary liver carcinoma (dated by TCRdb to 2015 to 2018). Study-level background: Surgical resection was performed in China between 2015 and early 2016 on about 5 patients with histopathologically diagnosed primary liver carcinoma. Hepatocellular carcinoma (four) or combined HCC and intrahepatic cholangiocarcinoma (one) was present in the five patients, who were three men and two women aged 30 to 69 years. The five patients had tumors of stage T1-T3 N0M0, with maximum diameters ranging from roughly 4.2 to 10 cm. Each sample produced about 3.5 to 7.5 million productive TCRbeta reads, and read depth showed no significant difference between tissue types. For each liver tumor, the study sampled five regions along with adjacent normal tissue and blood, and applied TCRbeta repertoire sequencing, expression microarrays and whole-exome sequencing. A total of about 35 specimens from 5 patients, comprising about 25 tumor regions, 5 adjacent noncancerous liver tissues and 5 peripheral blood samples, were covered by TCRbeta repertoire sequencing. Technical replicate repertoires showed high reproducibility, with mean shared-clone rates roughly 0.89 and correlation coefficients above 0.95. What the work shows at the level of the full study, not this receptor alone: Since the samples were bulk and unsorted, there was no way to compare CD4+ and CD8+ T cell repertoires. Repertoire overlap was higher between tumor regions (mean about 35%) than tumor-adjacent (around 17%) or tumor-blood (approximately 14%) pairs, consistent with antigen-driven expansion. With just 4 or 5 patients in the study, the authors point out that the findings should be validated in a larger study. The top 250 clones made up a significantly larger repertoire fraction in tumors than in blood (p = 0.039). Only the TCR beta chain was sequenced, which likely underestimates true repertoire diversity because unpaired alpha chains were not captured.

Using a constant-region primer and ProtoScript II reverse transcriptase, TCRbeta-specific cDNA was reverse-transcribed from about 0.45 ug total RNA. The TCRbeta libraries were prepared through three rounds of nested multiplex PCR following a slightly modified ARM-PCR procedure. Multiplex TRBV1-TRBV30 forward primers and a Cbeta reverse primer were used in the first two PCR rounds, each of which was run for about 10 cycles. Sample barcodes and Illumina adapters were attached in a final 25-cycle PCR using Deep VentR polymerase. Before sequencing, amplicons between 200 and 500 bp were purified from gel using a QIAquick gel extraction kit. The TCRbeta amplicons were sequenced with 250-bp paired-end reads on an Illumina HiSeq 2500. In the source study's methods: Trimmomatic v0.33 was used to quality-trim the reads, and FLASH v1.2.11 was used to merge paired reads so that full CDR3 sequences could be recovered. V, D and J germline segments were assigned to the rearranged TCRbeta sequences using MiGEC v1.2.1b. Clonotype statistics and Shannon-Wiener diversity indices were computed with VDJtools v1.0.0. To cut down on sampling bias, every analysis after diversity analysis relied on just the 250 most abundant clonotypes from each sample. Starting from the raw public reads, TCRdb applied fastp trimming at Q25, assembled clones with MiXCR and retained in-frame beta chains. Each entry is one CDR3 protein sequence, shown with its most common DNA and genes. The V and J calls were determined by TCRdb, not by the authors. For this sample the table gives approximately 320,000 distinct CDR3 sequences, of which 50% to 75% were detected only once. Approximately 15% of the sample is held by the ten biggest clonotypes.

The CDR3 spans 13 residues, from the cysteine through the phenylalanine. The only DNA kept is the CDR3, 39 bases in frame from the first base. Taken from the germline V gene, the CDR1 and CDR2 loops are SGHRS and YFSETQ. TRIzol reagent was used to extract blood RNA from unsorted whole blood, while the DNeasy Blood & Tissue kit provided the germline DNA. At the time of sampling, the patients had chronic HBV infection and had not received any treatment. Around 4 milliliters of peripheral blood were collected into K2EDTA tubes before surgery. Sample: peripheral blood. This sequence uses TRBV5-1 and TRBJ2-1; 8 nucleotides in the junction match TRBD2. This clonotype was sampled from a woman aged 25 to 39 with primary liver carcinoma and hepatitis B virus infection. DNA sequence: TGCGCCAGCGGCTTCTTTCGGGAGGGGGAGCAGTTCTTC. It encodes CASGFFREGEQFF. Extended through the reference TRBV5-1 and TRBJ2-1 proteins, this CDR3 yields the full variable domain: KAGVTQTPRYLIKTRGQQVTLSCSPISGHRSVSWYQQTPGQGLQFLFEYFSETQRNKGNFPGRFSGRQFSNSRSEMNVSTLELGDSALYLCASGFFREGEQFFGPGTRLTVL.